This paragraph covers one T cell receptor beta chain sequence. The sample is drawn from a study of cytotoxic CD8 clonotypes in ibrutinib-treated CLL. Assay used: immunoSEQ multiplex PCR; TCRdb lists only in-frame clones, some missing. Altogether about 200,000 clones are present, around three quarters being singletons, with the ten largest covering around an eighth. The CDR3 runs 14 residues. Germline V lookup: CDR1 SGHNT, CDR2 YYREEE (reference sequence). The V and J ends lost 0 bases and 1 base respectively, with 5 bases between them. The sample in question was PBMCs, obtained after 24 months of ibrutinib treatment. The V gene is TRBV5-4, the J gene TRBJ2-1; D is ambiguous. The receptor was derived from a human donor with chronic lymphocytic leukemia. The CDR3 nucleotides read TGTGCCAGCAGCTTGGCGAGGTCCTACAATGAGCAGTTCTTC. Translation: CASSLARSYNEQFF.